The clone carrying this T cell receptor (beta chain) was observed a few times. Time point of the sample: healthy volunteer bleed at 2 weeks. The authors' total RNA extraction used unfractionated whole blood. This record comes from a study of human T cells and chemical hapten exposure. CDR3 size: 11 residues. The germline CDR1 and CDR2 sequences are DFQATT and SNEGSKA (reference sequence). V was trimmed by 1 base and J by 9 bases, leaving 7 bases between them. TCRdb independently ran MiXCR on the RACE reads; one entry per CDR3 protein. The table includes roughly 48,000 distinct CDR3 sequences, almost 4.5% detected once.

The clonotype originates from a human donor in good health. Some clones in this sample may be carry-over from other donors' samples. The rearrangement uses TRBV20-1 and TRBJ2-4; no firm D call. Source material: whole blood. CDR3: CSARGNRIQYF. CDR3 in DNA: TGCAGTGCTAGAGGGAATCGCATTCAGTACTTC.